Listed below are T cell receptor beta chains from one sample, sequenced in a study of shared clonotypes between healthy human individuals. Generated by immunoSEQ multiplex PCR, the TCRdb table keeps only in-frame clones and is missing some. The table includes about 1 million clones, about 75% detected once. Sequencing was done on a sample of memory CD4+ T cells sorted from blood. Receptors were obtained from a man aged 18-30 years in good health. The CDR3 runs from the conserved cysteine through the conserved F or W. The order of the fields is J gene, clone size, V gene, D gene, CDR3 DNA, CDR3 protein. D genes are given only for firm matches. Clone size is stated in some rows and not others, as once, few, many or a class when expanded.

J gene: TRBJ1-3; clone size: few; V gene: TRBV6-1; D gene: .; CDR3 DNA: TGTGCCAGCAGGAGGGACACGAGCTCTGGAAACACCATATATTTT; CDR3 protein: CASRRDTSSGNTIYF
J gene: TRBJ1-1; clone size: .; V gene: TRBV9; D gene: TRBD1; CDR3 DNA: TGTGCCAGCAGCAACCGGGACAGGGACACTGAAGCTTTCTTT; CDR3 protein: CASSNRDRDTEAFF
J gene: TRBJ2-7; clone size: .; V gene: TRBV18; D gene: .; CDR3 DNA: TGTGCCAGCTCACCCCAGGCCGATAGCTCCTACGAGCAGTACTTC; CDR3 protein: CASSPQADSSYEQYF
J gene: TRBJ1-6; clone size: .; V gene: TRBV30; D gene: .; CDR3 DNA: TGTGCCTGGAGTCCCCAAGTGGATTCACCCCTCCACTTT; CDR3 protein: CAWSPQVDSPLHF
J gene: TRBJ1-3; clone size: .; V gene: TRBV14; D gene: TRBD1; CDR3 DNA: TGTGCCAGCAGCCAGCAGGGGGCTGGAAACACCATATATTTT; CDR3 protein: CASSQQGAGNTIYF
J gene: TRBJ2-3; clone size: .; V gene: TRBV5-1; D gene: .; CDR3 DNA: TGCGCCAGCAGCTTAGGACCTCTCACAGATACGCAGTATTTT; CDR3 protein: CASSLGPLTDTQYF
J gene: TRBJ2-7; clone size: once; V gene: TRBV6-5; D gene: TRBD1; CDR3 DNA: TGTGCCAGCAGCCACGGGACAGGAGGAGAGCAGTACTTC; CDR3 protein: CASSHGTGGEQYF
J gene: TRBJ2-3; clone size: .; V gene: TRBV5-6; D gene: TRBD1; CDR3 DNA: TGTGCCAGCAGCAAGGGGACAGCAACTATTAGCACAGATACGCAGTATTTT; CDR3 protein: CASSKGTATISTDTQYF
J gene: TRBJ1-4; clone size: .; V gene: TRBV4-1; D gene: TRBD1; CDR3 DNA: TGCGCCAGCAGCCTCGACAGGGCAACTAATGAAAAACTGTTTTTT; CDR3 protein: CASSLDRATNEKLFF
J gene: TRBJ1-1; clone size: .; V gene: TRBV11-3; D gene: .; CDR3 DNA: TGTGCCAGCAGCCGACGGGGGGACACTGAAGCTTTCTTT; CDR3 protein: CASSRRGDTEAFF
J gene: TRBJ1-3; clone size: .; V gene: TRBV2; D gene: .; CDR3 DNA: TGTGCCAGCAGTGTTACATCTGGAAACACCATATATTTT; CDR3 protein: CASSVTSGNTIYF
J gene: TRBJ1-1; clone size: .; V gene: TRBV5-8; D gene: .; CDR3 DNA: TGTGCCAGCAGCTTGTACGTTTCGGAGGCTTTCTTT; CDR3 protein: CASSLYVSEAFF
J gene: TRBJ2-2; clone size: .; V gene: TRBV10-1; D gene: TRBD2; CDR3 DNA: TGCGCCAGCAGTGAGAATAGCGGGGGAGGGGAGCTGTTTTTT; CDR3 protein: CASSENSGGGELFF
J gene: TRBJ1-6; clone size: .; V gene: TRBV5-1; D gene: .; CDR3 DNA: TGCGCCAGCAGCTTGGATGGCAGGTCCCCATATAATTCACCCCTCCACTTT; CDR3 protein: CASSLDGRSPYNSPLHF
J gene: TRBJ1-1; clone size: .; V gene: TRBV4-3; D gene: .; CDR3 DNA: TGCGCCAGCAGCCTAGGGTGGGGCACTGAAGCTTTCTTT; CDR3 protein: CASSLGWGTEAFF